This T cell receptor beta chain was identified in a study of CD8+ T cells in alopecia areata. Overall study: Tofacitinib exposure lasted 6 to 18 months, followed by 6 months off drug. Study findings and constraints: Tofacitinib significantly lowered scalp clonality and expanded CD8+ clones among the top 100. Among the cells sequenced in scalp samples are also the resident alphabeta T cells of normal skin.

This clone was recorded a few times. Its specificity is not known. Looked up from germline, CDR1 is SEHNR and CDR2 is FQNEAQ (reference sequence). CDR3 length: 13 residues. Trimming shortened V by 0 bases and J by 7 bases, and 6 bases separated the two germline ends. cDNA prepared by RNA extraction and subsequent reverse transcription served as the template for sequencing. Profiling relied on immunoSEQ multiplex PCR, and the TCRdb table lists in-frame clones only, not all of them. Of some 100,000 clones listed, 40% to 50% were seen once; the top ten hold 18%. Treatment of the sample: oral pan-JAK inhibitor, 5-10 mg twice daily. From alopecia areata patients, lesional scalp punch biopsies and peripheral blood were collected.

This TCR derives from a human donor with alopecia areata. The sequencing here drew on CD8+ T cells sorted from blood, taken at week 24, from a patient treated with tofacitinib. The chain is built from TRBV7-9 and TRBJ2-2; the D is unclear. The CDR3 sequence: CASSLAGLGELFF. In DNA form, the CDR3 reads TGTGCCAGCAGCTTAGCAGGGCTCGGGGAGCTGTTTTTT.